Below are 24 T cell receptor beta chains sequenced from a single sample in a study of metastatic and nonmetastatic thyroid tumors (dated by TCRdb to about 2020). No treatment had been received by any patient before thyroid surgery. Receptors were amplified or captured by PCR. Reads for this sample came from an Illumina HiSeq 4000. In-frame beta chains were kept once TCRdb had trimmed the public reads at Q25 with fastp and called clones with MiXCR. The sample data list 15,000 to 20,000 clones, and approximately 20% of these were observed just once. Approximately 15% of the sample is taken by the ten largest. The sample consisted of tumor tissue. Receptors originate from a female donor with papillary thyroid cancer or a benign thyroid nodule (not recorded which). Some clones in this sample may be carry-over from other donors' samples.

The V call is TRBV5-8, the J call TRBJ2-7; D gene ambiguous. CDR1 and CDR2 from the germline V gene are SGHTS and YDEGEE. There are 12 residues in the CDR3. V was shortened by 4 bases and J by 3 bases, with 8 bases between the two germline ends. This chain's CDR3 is CASSRPHYEQYF. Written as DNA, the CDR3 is TGTGCCAGCAGCCGTCCACACTACGAGCAGTACTTC. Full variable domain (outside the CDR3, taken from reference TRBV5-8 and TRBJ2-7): EAGVTQSPTHLIKTRGQQATLRCSPISGHTSVYWYQQALGLGLQFLLWYDEGEERNRGNFPPRFSGRQFPNYSSELNVNALELEDSALYLCASSRPHYEQYFGPGTRLTVT.

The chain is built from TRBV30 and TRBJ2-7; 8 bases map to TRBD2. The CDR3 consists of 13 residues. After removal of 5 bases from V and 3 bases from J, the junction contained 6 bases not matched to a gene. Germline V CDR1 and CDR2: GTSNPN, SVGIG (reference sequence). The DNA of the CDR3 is TGTGCCTGGGATCCGGGACTAGGCTACGAGCAGTACTTC. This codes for CAWDPGLGYEQYF.

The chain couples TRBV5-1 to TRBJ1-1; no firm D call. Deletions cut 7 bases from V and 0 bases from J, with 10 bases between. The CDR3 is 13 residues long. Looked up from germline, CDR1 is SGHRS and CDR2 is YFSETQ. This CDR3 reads CASRAGLNTEAFF. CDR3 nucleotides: TGCGCCAGCCGGGCGGGCTTGAACACTGAAGCTTTCTTT.

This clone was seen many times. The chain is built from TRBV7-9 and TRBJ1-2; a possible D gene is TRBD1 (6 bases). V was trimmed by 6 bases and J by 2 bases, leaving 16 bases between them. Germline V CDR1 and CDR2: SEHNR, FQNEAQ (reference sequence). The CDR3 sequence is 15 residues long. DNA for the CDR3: TGTGCCAGCAGTCAGGGTGGGACACCAAACTATGGCTACACCTTC. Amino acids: CASSQGGTPNYGYTF.

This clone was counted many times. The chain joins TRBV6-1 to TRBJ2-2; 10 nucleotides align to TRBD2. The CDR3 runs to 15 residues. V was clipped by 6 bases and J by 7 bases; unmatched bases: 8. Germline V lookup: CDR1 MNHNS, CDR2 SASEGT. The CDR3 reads CASSAGTSADGELFF. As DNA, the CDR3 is TGTGCCAGCAGCGCCGGGACTAGCGCGGACGGGGAGCTGTTTTTT.

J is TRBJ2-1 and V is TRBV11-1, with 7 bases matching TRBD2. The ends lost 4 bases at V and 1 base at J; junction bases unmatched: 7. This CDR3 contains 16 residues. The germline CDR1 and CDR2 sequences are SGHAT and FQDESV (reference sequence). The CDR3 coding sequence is TGTGCCAGCAGCTCGACTAGCCTTAGATCCTACAATGAGCAGTTCTTC. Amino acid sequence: CASSSTSLRSYNEQFF.

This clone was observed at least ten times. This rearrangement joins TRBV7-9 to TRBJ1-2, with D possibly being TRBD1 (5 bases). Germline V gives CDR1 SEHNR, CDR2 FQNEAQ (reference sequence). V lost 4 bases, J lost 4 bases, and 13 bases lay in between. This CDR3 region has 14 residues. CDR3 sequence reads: CASSSRGEGYGYTF. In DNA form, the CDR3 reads TGTGCCAGCAGCTCTAGGGGTGAAGGCTATGGCTACACCTTC.

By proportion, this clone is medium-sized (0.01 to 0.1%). The CDR3 here is CASSLVVGANVLTF. CDR3 DNA sequence: TGTGCCAGCAGCTTGGTTGTTGGGGCCAACGTCCTGACTTTC. The V call is TRBV5-5, the J call TRBJ2-6; D is uncertain. V lost 0 bases and J 3 bases, leaving 4 bases between the germline ends. The CDR3 extends over 14 amino acids. In germline, CDR1 is SGHKS, CDR2 YYEKEE (reference sequence).

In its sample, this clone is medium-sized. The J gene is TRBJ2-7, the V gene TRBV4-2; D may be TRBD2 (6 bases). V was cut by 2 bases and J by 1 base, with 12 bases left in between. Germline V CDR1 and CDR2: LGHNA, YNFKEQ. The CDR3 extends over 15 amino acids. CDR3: CASSQPGLGSYEQYF. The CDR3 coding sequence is TGTGCCAGCAGCCAACCGGGACTGGGTTCCTACGAGCAGTACTTC.

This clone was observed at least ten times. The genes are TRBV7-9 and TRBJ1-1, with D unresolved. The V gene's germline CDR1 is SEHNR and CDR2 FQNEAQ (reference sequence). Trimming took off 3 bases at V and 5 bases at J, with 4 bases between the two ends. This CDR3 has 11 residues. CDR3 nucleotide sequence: TGTGCCAGCAGCTTTATTACTGAAGCTTTCTTT. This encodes CASSFITEAFF.

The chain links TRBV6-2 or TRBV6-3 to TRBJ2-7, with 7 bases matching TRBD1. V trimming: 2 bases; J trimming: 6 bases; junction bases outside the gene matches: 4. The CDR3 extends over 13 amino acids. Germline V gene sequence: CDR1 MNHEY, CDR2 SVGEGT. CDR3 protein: CASSYNRGSEQYF. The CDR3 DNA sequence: TGTGCCAGCAGTTACAACAGGGGTTCCGAGCAGTACTTC.

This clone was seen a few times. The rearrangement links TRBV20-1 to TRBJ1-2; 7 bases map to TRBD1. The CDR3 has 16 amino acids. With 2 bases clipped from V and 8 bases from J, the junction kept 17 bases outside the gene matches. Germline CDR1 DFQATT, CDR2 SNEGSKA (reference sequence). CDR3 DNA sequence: TGCAGTGCTAGACCGGGCAGGGGGAAGCTAGCGGAGGGCTACACCTTC. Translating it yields CSARPGRGKLAEGYTF.

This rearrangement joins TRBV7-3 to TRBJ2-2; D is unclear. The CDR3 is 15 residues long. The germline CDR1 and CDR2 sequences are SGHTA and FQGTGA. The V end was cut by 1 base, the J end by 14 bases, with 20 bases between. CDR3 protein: CASSLNSANTGDLFF. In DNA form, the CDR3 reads TGTGCCAGCAGCTTAAACAGTGCGAACACCGGTGATCTGTTTTTT.

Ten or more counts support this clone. CDR3 loop: CASERQGTFYEQYF. The CDR3 bases are TGTGCCAGCGAAAGACAGGGGACTTTCTACGAGCAGTACTTC. V and J are TRBV28 and TRBJ2-7; 8 nucleotides align to TRBD1. Germline-derived CDR1 and CDR2 are MDHEN and SYDVKM. V lost 8 bases to trimming and J lost 3 bases; unmatched junction nucleotides: 9. The CDR3 sequence is 14 residues long.

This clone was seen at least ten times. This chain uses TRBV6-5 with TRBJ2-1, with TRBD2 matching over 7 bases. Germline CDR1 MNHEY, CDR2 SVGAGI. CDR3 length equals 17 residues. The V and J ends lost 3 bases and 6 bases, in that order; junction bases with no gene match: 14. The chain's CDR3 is CASSYTTSASGSNEQFF. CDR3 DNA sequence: TGTGCCAGCAGTTATACCACTTCCGCTAGCGGATCCAATGAGCAGTTCTTC.

This CDR3 is CAYNPGQGMGGYGYTF. The CDR3 nucleotides read TGTGCCTATAACCCGGGACAGGGAATGGGTGGCTATGGCTACACCTTC. V gene TRBV30 combines with J gene TRBJ1-2; TRBD1 agrees at 9 bases. The CDR3 runs 16 residues. Per the germline V gene, CDR1 is GTSNPN and CDR2 is SVGIG (reference sequence). The V and J ends lost 7 bases and 4 bases, in that order; junction bases with no gene match: 16.

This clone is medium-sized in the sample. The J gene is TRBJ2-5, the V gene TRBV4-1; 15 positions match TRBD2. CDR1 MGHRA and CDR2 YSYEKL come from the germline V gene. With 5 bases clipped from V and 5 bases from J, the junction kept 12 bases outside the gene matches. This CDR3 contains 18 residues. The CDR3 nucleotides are TGCGCCAGCAGCTCAGGGGGGACTAGCGGGAGGCGGCAGGAGACCCAGTACTTC. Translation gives CASSSGGTSGRRQETQYF.

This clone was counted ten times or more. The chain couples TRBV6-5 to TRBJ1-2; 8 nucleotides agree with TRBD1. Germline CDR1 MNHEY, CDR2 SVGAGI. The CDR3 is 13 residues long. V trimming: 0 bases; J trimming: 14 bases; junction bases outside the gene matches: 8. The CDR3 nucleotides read TGTGCCAGCAGTTACTCCTTTCAGGGGGCTTGGACCTTC. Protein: CASSYSFQGAWTF.

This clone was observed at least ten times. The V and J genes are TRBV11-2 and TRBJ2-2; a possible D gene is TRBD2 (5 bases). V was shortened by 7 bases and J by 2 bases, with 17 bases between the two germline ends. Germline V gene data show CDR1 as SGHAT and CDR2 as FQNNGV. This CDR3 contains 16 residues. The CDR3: CASTLWPRGNTGELFF. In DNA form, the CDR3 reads TGTGCCAGCACCTTGTGGCCACGGGGTAACACCGGGGAGCTGTTTTTT.

The CDR3 loop is CASSPGGGTSGYEQYV. CDR3 nucleotide sequence: TGTGCCAGCAGCCCCGGAGGTGGGACTAGCGGCTACGAGCAGTACGTC. The chain has TRBV11-3 and TRBJ2-7, with 11 positions matching TRBD2. The J segment lost 3 bases and the V segment lost 5 bases, leaving 9 bases of the junction unmatched. Looked up from germline, CDR1 is SGHNT and CDR2 is YENEEA. This CDR3 is 16 amino acids long.

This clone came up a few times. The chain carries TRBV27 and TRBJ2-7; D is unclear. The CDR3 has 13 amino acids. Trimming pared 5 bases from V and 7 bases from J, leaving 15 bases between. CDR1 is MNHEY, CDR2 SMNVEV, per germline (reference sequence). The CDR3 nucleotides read TGTGCCAGCAGTCCCCGCAGGCCGTCAGAGCAGTACTTC. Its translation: CASSPRRPSEQYF.

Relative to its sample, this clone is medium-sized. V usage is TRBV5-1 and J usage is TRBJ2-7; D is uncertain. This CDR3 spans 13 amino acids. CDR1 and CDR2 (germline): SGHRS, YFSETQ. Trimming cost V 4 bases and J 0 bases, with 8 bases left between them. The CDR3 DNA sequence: TGCGCCAGCAGCGCCGGGCCCTCCTACGAGCAGTACTTC. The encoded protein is CASSAGPSYEQYF.

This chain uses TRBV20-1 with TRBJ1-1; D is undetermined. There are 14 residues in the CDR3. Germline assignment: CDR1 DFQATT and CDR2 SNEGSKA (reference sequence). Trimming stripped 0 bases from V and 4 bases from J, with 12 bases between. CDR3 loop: CSARDSGMVTEAFF. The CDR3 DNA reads TGCAGTGCTAGAGATTCAGGTATGGTCACTGAAGCTTTCTTT.

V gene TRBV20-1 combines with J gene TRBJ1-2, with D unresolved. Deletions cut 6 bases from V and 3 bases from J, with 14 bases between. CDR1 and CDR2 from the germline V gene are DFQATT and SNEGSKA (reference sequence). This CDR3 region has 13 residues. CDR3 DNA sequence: TGCAGTGCGAGGACCGGCGGTGACTATGGCTACACCTTC. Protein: CSARTGGDYGYTF.